This TCR beta chain was captured in a study of T cells in Graves' hyperthyroidism and ophthalmopathy. The CDR3 loop spans 16 amino acids. Per germline, CDR1 LNHDA and CDR2 SQIVND (reference sequence). Losses at the gene ends were 4 bases for V and 5 bases for J; bases not matched to a gene: 9. Amplification yielded TCR beta CDR3 regions, with RNA transcripts as the source. The HTBI primer set served for first-round RT-PCR of the TCR CDR3. TCRdb itself ran the multiplex PCR reads through MiXCR, one entry per CDR3 protein. Among more than 500,000 distinct CDR3 sequences listed, around 15% were seen once.

The specimen was blood. This TCR derives from a woman aged 30 to 39 with Graves' hyperthyroidism. The chain uses TRBV19 and TRBJ2-3, with 10 bases matching TRBD2. As DNA, the CDR3 is TGTGCCAGTAGTACCCCCCTAGCGGGAGAGGTAGATACGCAGTATTTT. Protein product: CASSTPLAGEVDTQYF.